This passage covers 16 T cell receptor beta chains from one sample sequenced in a study of shared clonotypes between healthy human individuals. TCRdb's copy holds only in-frame clones and misses some; the assay was immunoSEQ multiplex PCR. The sample has approximately 530,000 clones; roughly 95% are singletons. Specimen: naive CD4+ T cells sorted from blood. Indicated subset: CD45RA+ positively selected. These receptors all stem from a woman aged 30 to 39 in good health.

V usage is TRBV2 and J usage is TRBJ2-1; D ambiguous. This CDR3 region has 14 residues. Germline V CDR1 and CDR2: SNHLY, FYNNEI. V was cut by 4 bases and J by 1 base, with 8 bases left in between. The CDR3 DNA is TGTGCCAGCAGTGTGCAGATATCCTACAATGAGCAGTTCTTC. As protein: CASSVQISYNEQFF.

The rearrangement links TRBV5-6 to TRBJ2-5; D unclear. Germline assignment: CDR1 SGHDT and CDR2 YYEEEE. The CDR3 totals 13 residues. Trimming cost V 2 bases and J 7 bases, with 12 bases left between them. The CDR3 DNA reads TGTGCCAGCAGCTTTTTCCGAGACGGGACCCAGTACTTC. Encoded protein: CASSFFRDGTQYF.

The J gene is TRBJ1-1, the V gene TRBV2; D ambiguous. The germline CDR1 and CDR2 sequences are SNHLY and FYNNEI. This CDR3 region has 11 residues. The germline V and J ends were trimmed by 6 bases and 2 bases, with 4 bases remaining between them. CDR3 DNA sequence: TGTGCCAGCAGCCCTAACACTGAAGCTTTCTTT. Translating it yields CASSPNTEAFF.

This clone was detected only once. V is TRBV18 and J is TRBJ2-6; 13 nucleotides align to TRBD2. Germline V CDR1 and CDR2: KGHSH, LQKENI. V dropped 3 bases and J dropped 4; count of bases not matched to a gene: 3. CDR3 size: 17 residues. CDR3 protein: CASSPGLAGSGANVLTF. CDR3 nucleotide sequence: TGTGCCAGCTCACCGGGACTAGCGGGATCCGGGGCCAACGTCCTGACTTTC. Full variable domain (rest looked up from reference TRBV18 and TRBJ2-6): NAGVMQNPRHLVRRRGQEARLRCSPMKGHSHVYWYRQLPEEGLKFMVYLQKENIIDESGMPKERFSAEFPKEGPSILRIQQVVRGDSAAYFCASSPGLAGSGANVLTFGAGSRLTVL.

This rearrangement joins TRBV28 to TRBJ1-1; D perhaps matches TRBD1 (5 bases). Germline CDR1 and CDR2: MDHEN and SYDVKM. V was cut by 2 bases and J by 11 bases, with 15 bases left in between. The CDR3 loop spans 13 amino acids. CDR3 sequence reads: CASSLTPGVNAFF. CDR3 nucleotides: TGTGCCAGCAGTTTAACCCCGGGGGTGAACGCTTTCTTT.

The rearrangement joins TRBV27 to TRBJ2-1, with a tentative D call TRBD2 (6 bases). CDR3 length: 14 residues. Trimming took 10 bases from V and 10 from J, leaving 23 bases between them. The V gene's germline CDR1 is MNHEY and CDR2 SMNVEV (reference sequence). The CDR3 protein is CATRGGTATGEQFF. CDR3 nucleotide sequence: TGTGCCACTAGAGGCGGGACTGCGACGGGGGAGCAGTTCTTC.

CDR3 residues: CASSLLTRSGFQPQHF. The CDR3 DNA reads TGTGCCAGCAGTCTCCTCACGAGGTCCGGATTTCAGCCCCAGCATTTT. The chain is built from TRBV28 and TRBJ1-5; the D is unclear. Trimming pared 5 bases from V and 6 bases from J, leaving 20 bases between. The CDR3 has 16 amino acids. Germline values: CDR1 MDHEN, CDR2 SYDVKM.

This chain connects TRBV6-1 to TRBJ2-7; 7 bases align to TRBD1. Germline CDR1 reads MNHNS; CDR2 reads SASEGT. The ends lost 6 bases at V and 3 bases at J; junction bases unmatched: 8. CDR3 length: 14 residues. The CDR3 loop reads CASRPGQWFYEQYF. The CDR3 nucleotides are TGTGCCAGCAGACCGGGACAGTGGTTCTACGAGCAGTACTTC.

The chain has TRBV7-9 and TRBJ2-1; no firm D call. V was cut by 7 bases and J by 4 bases, with 11 bases left in between. This CDR3 region has 13 residues. Germline CDR1 reads SEHNR; CDR2 reads FQNEAQ (reference sequence). CDR3 sequence: CASKPSGYNEQFF. DNA of the CDR3: TGTGCCAGCAAACCCTCTGGGTACAATGAGCAGTTCTTC.

The V gene is TRBV19, the J gene TRBJ1-4; no clear D. The CDR3 spans 14 residues. Between the trimmed V and J ends, which lost 4 bases and 3 bases, there was a span of 9 bases. Looked up from germline, CDR1 is LNHDA and CDR2 is SQIVND (reference sequence). CDR3 amino acids: CASSTQRSNEKLFF. CDR3 nucleotide sequence: TGTGCCAGTAGTACCCAGCGTTCTAATGAAAAACTGTTTTTT.

This chain joins TRBV2 and TRBJ2-2; 14 nucleotides match TRBD2. Per the germline V gene, CDR1 is SNHLY and CDR2 is FYNNEI. Trimming cost V 6 bases and J 6 bases; bases outside gene matches: 3. The CDR3 runs to 15 residues. This CDR3 reads CASSRLAGGSGELFF. In DNA form, the CDR3 reads TGTGCCAGCAGCAGACTAGCGGGGGGGTCCGGGGAGCTGTTTTTT.

This clone was seen a single time. The J gene is TRBJ2-1, the V gene TRBV28; maybe TRBD2 (6 bases). V lost 6 bases, J lost 4 bases, and 19 bases lay in between. Germline V gene data show CDR1 as MDHEN and CDR2 as SYDVKM. This CDR3 region has 16 residues. Here the CDR3 DNA reads TGTGCCAGCAGCCCCAGGCGGGACCTTAAGTACAATGAGCAGTTCTTC. This gives the protein CASSPRRDLKYNEQFF.

The chain recombines TRBV11-2 with TRBJ2-3; 8 positions agree with TRBD2. CDR1 SGHAT and CDR2 FQNNGV come from the germline V gene. V gave up 2 bases and J gave up 8 bases; unmatched junction bases: 3. This CDR3 has 13 amino acids. DNA of the CDR3: TGTGCCAGCAGCTTACTAGCGGGTGGTACGCAGTATTTT. Translated: CASSLLAGGTQYF.

V gene TRBV7-9 combines with J gene TRBJ2-1; D is possibly TRBD2 (5 bases). Trimming removed 1 base at V and 6 bases at J, with 19 bases between. The CDR3 consists of 17 residues. Germline V lookup: CDR1 SEHNR, CDR2 FQNEAQ (reference sequence). In DNA, the CDR3 is TGTGCCAGCAGCTTAGGCTACAACGGGAAAAGGCCCAATGAGCAGTTCTTC. Its translation is CASSLGYNGKRPNEQFF.

The CDR3 loop is CSAKDTYEQYF. DNA of the CDR3: TGCAGTGCCAAGGATACCTACGAGCAGTACTTC. The gene calls are TRBV20-1 and TRBJ2-7; D uncertain. The V gene lost 6 bases and the J gene lost 2 bases, with 8 bases spanning the gap. Per the germline V gene, CDR1 is DFQATT and CDR2 is SNEGSKA (reference sequence). This CDR3 region has 11 residues.

The chain employs TRBV25-1 and TRBJ2-2; TRBD1 matches 9 bases. The germline V gene has CDR1 MGHDK and CDR2 SYGVNS. The J segment lost 4 bases and the V segment lost 4 bases, leaving 4 bases of the junction unmatched. This CDR3 is built from 15 residues. This chain's CDR3 is CASSAGQGGTGELFF. The DNA of the CDR3 is TGTGCCAGCAGTGCGGGACAGGGTGGCACCGGGGAGCTGTTTTTT.